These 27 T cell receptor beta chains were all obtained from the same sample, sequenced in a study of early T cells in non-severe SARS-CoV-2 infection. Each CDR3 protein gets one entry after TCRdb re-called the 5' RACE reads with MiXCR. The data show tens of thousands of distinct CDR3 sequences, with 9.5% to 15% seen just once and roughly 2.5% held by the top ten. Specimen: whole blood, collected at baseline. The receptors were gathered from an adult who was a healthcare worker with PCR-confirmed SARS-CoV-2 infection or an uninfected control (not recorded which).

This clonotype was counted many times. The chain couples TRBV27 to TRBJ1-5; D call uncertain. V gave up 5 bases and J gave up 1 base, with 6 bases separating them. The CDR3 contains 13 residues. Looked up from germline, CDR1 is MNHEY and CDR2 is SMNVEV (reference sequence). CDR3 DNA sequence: TGTGCCAGCAGTGAGGGAAGCAATCAGCCCCAGCATTTT. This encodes CASSEGSNQPQHF.

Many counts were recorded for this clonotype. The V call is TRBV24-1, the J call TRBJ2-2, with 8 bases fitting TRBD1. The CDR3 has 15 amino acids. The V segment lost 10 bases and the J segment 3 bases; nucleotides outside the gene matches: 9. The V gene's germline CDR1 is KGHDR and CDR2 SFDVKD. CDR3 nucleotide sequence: TGTGCCACTGGGGCCGACAGGGGAGACACCGGGGAGCTGTTTTTT. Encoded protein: CATGADRGDTGELFF.

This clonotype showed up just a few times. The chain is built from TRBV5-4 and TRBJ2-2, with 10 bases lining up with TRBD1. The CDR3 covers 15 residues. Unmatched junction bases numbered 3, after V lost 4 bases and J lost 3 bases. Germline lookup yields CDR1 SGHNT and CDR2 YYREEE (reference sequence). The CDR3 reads CASSPGTGDTGELFF. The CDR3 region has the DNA TGTGCCAGCAGCCCAGGGACAGGGGACACCGGGGAGCTGTTTTTT.

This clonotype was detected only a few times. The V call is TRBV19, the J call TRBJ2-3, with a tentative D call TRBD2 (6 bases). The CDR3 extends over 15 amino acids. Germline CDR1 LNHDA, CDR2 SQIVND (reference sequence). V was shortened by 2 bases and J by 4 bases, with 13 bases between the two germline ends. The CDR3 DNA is TGTGCCAGTAGTATAAGGGAAGGGGAGGCAGATACGCAGTATTTT. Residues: CASSIREGEADTQYF.

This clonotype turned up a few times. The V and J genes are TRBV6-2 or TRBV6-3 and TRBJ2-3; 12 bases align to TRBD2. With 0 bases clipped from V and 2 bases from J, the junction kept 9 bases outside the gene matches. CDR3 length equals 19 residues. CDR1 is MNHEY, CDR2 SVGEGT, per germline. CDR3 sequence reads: CASSYSVTSGGQITDTQYF. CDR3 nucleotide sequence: TGTGCCAGCAGTTACTCCGTGACTAGCGGGGGCCAAATCACAGATACGCAGTATTTT.

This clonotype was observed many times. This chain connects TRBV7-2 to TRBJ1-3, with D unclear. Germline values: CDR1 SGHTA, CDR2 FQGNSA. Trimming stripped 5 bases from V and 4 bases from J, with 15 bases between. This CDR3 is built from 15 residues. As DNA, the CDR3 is TGTGCCAGCAGCCAGTTACTGGGGTCCGGAAACACCATATATTTT. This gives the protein CASSQLLGSGNTIYF.

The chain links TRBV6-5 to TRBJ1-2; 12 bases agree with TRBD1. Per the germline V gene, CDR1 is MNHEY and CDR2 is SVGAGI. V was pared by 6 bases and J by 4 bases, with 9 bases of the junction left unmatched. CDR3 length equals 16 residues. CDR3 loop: CASRNRGTGGGYGYTF. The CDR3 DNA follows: TGTGCCAGCAGAAACCGAGGGACAGGGGGCGGCTATGGCTACACCTTC.

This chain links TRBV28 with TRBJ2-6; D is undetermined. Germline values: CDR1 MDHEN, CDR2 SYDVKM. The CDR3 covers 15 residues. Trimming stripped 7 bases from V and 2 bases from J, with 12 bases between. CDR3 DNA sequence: TGTGCCAGCACTCCAAGCGCGACTGGGGCCAACGTCCTGACTTTC. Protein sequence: CASTPSATGANVLTF.

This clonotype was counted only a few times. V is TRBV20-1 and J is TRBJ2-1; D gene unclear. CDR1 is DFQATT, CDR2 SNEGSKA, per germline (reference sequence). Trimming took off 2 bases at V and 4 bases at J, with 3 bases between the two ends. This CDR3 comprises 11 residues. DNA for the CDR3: TGCAGTGCTAGAAATTACAATGAGCAGTTCTTC. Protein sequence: CSARNYNEQFF.

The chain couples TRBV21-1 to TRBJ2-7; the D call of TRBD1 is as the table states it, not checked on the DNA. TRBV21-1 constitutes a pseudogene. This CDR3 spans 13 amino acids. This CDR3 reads CASSRPQGDEQYF. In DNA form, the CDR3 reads TGTGCCAGCAGCAGGCCCCAGGGGGACGAGCAGTACTTC.

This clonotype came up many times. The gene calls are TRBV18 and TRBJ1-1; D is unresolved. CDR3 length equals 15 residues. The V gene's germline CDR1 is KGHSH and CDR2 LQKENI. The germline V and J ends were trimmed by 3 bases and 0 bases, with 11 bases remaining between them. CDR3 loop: CASSPDGLMNTEAFF. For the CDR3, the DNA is TGTGCCAGCTCACCGGACGGCTTAATGAACACTGAAGCTTTCTTT.

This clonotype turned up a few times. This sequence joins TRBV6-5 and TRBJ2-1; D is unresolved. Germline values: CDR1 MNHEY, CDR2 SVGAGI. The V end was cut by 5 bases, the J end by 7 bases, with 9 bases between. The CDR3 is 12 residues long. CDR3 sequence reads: CASSATRNEQFF. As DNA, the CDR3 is TGTGCCAGCAGTGCGACCCGTAATGAGCAGTTCTTC.

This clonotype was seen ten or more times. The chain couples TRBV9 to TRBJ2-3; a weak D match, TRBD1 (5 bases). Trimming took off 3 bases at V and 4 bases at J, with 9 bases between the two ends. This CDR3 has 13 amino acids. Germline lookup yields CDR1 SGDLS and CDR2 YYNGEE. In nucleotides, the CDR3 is TGTGCCAGCAGCGCAACAGGTGCAGATACGCAGTATTTT. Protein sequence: CASSATGADTQYF.

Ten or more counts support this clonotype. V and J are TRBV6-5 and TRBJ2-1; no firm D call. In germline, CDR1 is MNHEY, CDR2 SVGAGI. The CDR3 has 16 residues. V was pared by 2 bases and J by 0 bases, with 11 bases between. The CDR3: CASSYAPDSSYNEQFF. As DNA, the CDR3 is TGTGCCAGCAGTTACGCGCCGGATAGCTCCTACAATGAGCAGTTCTTC.

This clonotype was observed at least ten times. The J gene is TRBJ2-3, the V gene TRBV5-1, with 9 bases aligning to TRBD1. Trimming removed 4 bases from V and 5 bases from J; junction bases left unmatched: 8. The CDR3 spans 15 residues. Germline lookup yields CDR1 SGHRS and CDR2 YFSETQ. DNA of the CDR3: TGCGCCAGCAGCCCACCCTGGACAGGGGAAGATACGCAGTATTTT. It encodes CASSPPWTGEDTQYF.

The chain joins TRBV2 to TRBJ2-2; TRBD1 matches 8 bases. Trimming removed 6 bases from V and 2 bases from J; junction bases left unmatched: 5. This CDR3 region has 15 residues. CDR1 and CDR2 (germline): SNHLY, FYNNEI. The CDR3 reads CASRRTGGNTGELFF. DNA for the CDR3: TGTGCCAGCAGGCGAACAGGGGGTAACACCGGGGAGCTGTTTTTT. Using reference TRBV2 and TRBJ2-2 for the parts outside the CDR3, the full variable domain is EPEVTQTPSHQVTQMGQEVILRCVPISNHLYFYWYRQILGQKVEFLVSFYNNEISEKSEIFDDQFSVERPDGSNFTLKIRSTKLEDSAMYFCASRRTGGNTGELFFGEGSRLTVL.

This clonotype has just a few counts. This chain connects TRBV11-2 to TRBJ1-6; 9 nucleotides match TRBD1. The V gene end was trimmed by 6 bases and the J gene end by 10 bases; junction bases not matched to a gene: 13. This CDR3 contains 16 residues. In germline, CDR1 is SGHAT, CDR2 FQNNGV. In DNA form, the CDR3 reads TGTGCCAGCAGTCGTCAAGGACAGGGGAGGTACTCACCCCTCCACTTT. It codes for CASSRQGQGRYSPLHF.

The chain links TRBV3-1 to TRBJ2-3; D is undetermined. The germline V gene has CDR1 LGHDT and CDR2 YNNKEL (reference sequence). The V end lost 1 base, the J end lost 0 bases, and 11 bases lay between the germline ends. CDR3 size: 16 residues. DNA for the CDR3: TGTGCCAGCAGCCAAGTCATAACATCTAGCACAGATACGCAGTATTTT. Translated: CASSQVITSSTDTQYF.

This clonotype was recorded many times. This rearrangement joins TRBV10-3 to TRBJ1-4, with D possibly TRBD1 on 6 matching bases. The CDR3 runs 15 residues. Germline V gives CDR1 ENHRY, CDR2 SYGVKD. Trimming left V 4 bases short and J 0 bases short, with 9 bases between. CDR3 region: CAISGGPATNEKLFF. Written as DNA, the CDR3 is TGTGCCATCAGTGGGGGGCCGGCAACTAATGAAAAACTGTTTTTT.

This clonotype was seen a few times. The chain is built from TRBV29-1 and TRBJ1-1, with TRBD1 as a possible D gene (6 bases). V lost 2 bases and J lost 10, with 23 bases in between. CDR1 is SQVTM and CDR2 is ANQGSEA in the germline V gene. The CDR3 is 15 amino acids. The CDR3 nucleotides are TGCAGCGTTGAAATTGGCACCGGGGGCGCCAGGGGAGCTTTCTTT. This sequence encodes CSVEIGTGGARGAFF.

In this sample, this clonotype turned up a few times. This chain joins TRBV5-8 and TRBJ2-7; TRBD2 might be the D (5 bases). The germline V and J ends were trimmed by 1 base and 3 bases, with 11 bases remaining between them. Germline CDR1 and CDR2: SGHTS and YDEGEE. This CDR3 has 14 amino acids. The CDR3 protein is CASSLSPGGYEQYF. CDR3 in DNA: TGTGCCAGCAGCTTGAGCCCAGGAGGCTACGAGCAGTACTTC.

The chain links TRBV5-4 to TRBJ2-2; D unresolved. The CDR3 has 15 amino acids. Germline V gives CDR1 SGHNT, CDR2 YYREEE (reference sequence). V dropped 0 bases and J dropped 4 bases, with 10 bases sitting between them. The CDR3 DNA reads TGTGCCAGCAGCTTGGGGCCAGAACCCACCGGGGAGCTGTTTTTT. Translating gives CASSLGPEPTGELFF. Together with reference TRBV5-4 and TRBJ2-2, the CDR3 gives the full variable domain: ETGVTQSPTHLIKTRGQQVTLRCSSQSGHNTVSWYQQALGQGPQFIFQYYREEENGRGNFPPRFSGLQFPNYSSELNVNALELDDSALYLCASSLGPEPTGELFFGEGSRLTVL.

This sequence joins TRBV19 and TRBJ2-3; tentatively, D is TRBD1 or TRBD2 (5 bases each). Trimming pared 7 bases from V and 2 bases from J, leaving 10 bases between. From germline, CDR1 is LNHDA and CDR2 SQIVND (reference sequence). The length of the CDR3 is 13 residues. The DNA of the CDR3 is TGTGCCAGTACCGGGACCTACACAGATACGCAGTATTTT. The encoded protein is CASTGTYTDTQYF. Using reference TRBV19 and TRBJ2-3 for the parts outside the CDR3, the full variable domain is DGGITQSPKYLFRKEGQNVTLSCEQNLNHDAMYWYRQDPGQGLRLIYYSQIVNDFQKGDIAEGYSVSREKKESFPLTVTSAQKNPTAFYLCASTGTYTDTQYFGPGTRLTVL.

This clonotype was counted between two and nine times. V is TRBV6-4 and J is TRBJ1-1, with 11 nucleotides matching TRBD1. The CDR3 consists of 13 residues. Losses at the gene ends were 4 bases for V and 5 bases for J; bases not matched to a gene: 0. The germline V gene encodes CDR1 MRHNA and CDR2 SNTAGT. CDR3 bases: TGTGCCAGCAGTGGGGACAGGGGGACTGAAGCTTTCTTT. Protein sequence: CASSGDRGTEAFF.

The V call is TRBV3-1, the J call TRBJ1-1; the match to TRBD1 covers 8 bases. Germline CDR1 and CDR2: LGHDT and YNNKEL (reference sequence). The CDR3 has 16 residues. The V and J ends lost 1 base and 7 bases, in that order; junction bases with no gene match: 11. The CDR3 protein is CASSQVPAAGGFEAFF. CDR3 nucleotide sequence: TGTGCCAGCAGCCAAGTTCCCGCGGCAGGGGGCTTTGAAGCTTTCTTT.

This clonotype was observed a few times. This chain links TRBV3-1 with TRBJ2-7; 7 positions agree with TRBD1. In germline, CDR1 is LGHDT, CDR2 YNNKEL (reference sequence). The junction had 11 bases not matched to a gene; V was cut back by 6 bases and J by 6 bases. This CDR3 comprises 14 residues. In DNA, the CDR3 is TGTGCCAGCAGTCAACAGGGGTACTCCCCCGAGCAGTACTTC. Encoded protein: CASSQQGYSPEQYF.

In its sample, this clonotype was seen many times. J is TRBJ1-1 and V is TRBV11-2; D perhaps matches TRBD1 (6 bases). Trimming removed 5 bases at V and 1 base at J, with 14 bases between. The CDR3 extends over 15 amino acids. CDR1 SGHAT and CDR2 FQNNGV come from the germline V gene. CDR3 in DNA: TGTGCCAGCAGCACAACAAGGGGGAAGAACACTGAAGCTTTCTTT. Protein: CASSTTRGKNTEAFF. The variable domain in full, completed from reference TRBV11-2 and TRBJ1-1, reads EAGVAQSPRYKIIEKRQSVAFWCNPISGHATLYWYQQILGQGPKLLIQFQNNGVVDDSQLPKDRFSAERLKGVDSTLKIQPAKLEDSAVYLCASSTTRGKNTEAFFGQGTRLTVV.